One and the same sample provided the 16 T cell receptor beta chains below, sequenced in a study of CD8 T cells in Susac syndrome. RNA totalling roughly 0.45 to 1 ug underwent reverse transcription with random hexamers. Each CDR3 protein gets one entry after TCRdb re-called the immunoSEQ multiplex PCR reads with MiXCR. The table shows around 100,000 distinct CDR3 sequences, with nearly 97% occurring only once. Sequencing used CD8+ T cells from PBMCs. All receptors derive from a human donor with Susac syndrome.

This chain links TRBV7-9 with TRBJ2-7; 7 bases agree with TRBD1. The CDR3 is 14 residues long. V was clipped by 6 bases and J by 6 bases; unmatched bases: 11. Looked up from germline, CDR1 is SEHNR and CDR2 is FQNEAQ (reference sequence). The CDR3 is CASSSEAGGPEQYF. The CDR3 coding sequence is TGTGCCAGCAGTTCTGAGGCAGGGGGACCCGAGCAGTACTTC.

This chain links TRBV4-1 with TRBJ2-3; 7 bases fit TRBD2. The CDR3 spans 15 residues. V lost 7 bases and J lost 0; bases outside the gene matches: 7. CDR1 and CDR2 from the germline V gene are MGHRA and YSYEKL. The CDR3 region is CASTPLAESTDTQYF. In DNA form, the CDR3 reads TGCGCCAGCACCCCTCTAGCGGAGAGCACAGATACGCAGTATTTT.

The table lists this clonotype with a count of one. V usage is TRBV28 and J usage is TRBJ2-7; D may be TRBD1 or TRBD2 (5 bases each). The CDR3 covers 15 residues. V lost 7 bases, J lost 4 bases, and 20 bases lay in between. The V gene's germline CDR1 is MDHEN and CDR2 SYDVKM. DNA of the CDR3: TGTGCCAGCACTCCGGGGCTATTGGGCTTTTACGAGCAGTACTTC. Protein: CASTPGLLGFYEQYF.

The chain is built from TRBV3-1 and TRBJ1-5; D perhaps matches TRBD1 (6 bases). The CDR3 spans 16 residues. Trimming shortened V by 1 base and J by 4 bases, and 14 bases separated the two germline ends. Germline CDR1 is LGHDT and CDR2 is YNNKEL (reference sequence). The DNA for the CDR3 is TGTGCCAGCAGCCAAGGTTTCGGGGGCATTAATCAGCCCCAGCATTTT. This codes for CASSQGFGGINQPQHF.

This clonotype was recorded once. This chain links TRBV20-1 with TRBJ2-5; D gene uncertain. Germline lookup yields CDR1 DFQATT and CDR2 SNEGSKA (reference sequence). This CDR3 comprises 14 residues. V lost 2 bases and J lost 4, with 14 bases in between. CDR3 bases: TGCAGTGCTAGAACGCGTAAGAAAGGAGAGACCCAGTACTTC. Protein product: CSARTRKKGETQYF.

CDR3 nucleotide sequence: TGTGCCAGCAGCACCCGGGACAGGGACGCCTACGAGCAGTACTTC. Its protein is CASSTRDRDAYEQYF. The chain has TRBV28 and TRBJ2-7; 9 bases are a match to TRBD1. The CDR3 is 15 residues long. Germline CDR1 MDHEN, CDR2 SYDVKM. The V segment lost 6 bases and the J segment 2 bases; nucleotides outside the gene matches: 8.

This clonotype was detected once. This chain uses TRBV20-1 with TRBJ1-2, with D possibly TRBD1 on 5 matching bases. CDR3 size: 12 residues. The V end was cut by 3 bases, the J end by 4 bases, with 9 bases between. From germline, CDR1 is DFQATT and CDR2 SNEGSKA (reference sequence). CDR3 loop: CSASTQGYGYTF. CDR3 in DNA: TGCAGTGCTAGTACTCAGGGCTATGGCTACACCTTC.

V is TRBV5-4 and J is TRBJ1-5; no clear D gene. Trimming cost V 4 bases and J 6 bases, with 17 bases left between them. The CDR3 loop spans 15 amino acids. Germline CDR1 is SGHNT and CDR2 is YYREEE (reference sequence). The CDR3, as DNA: TGTGCCAGCAGCATTTGGGGTTGGAAGAGTCAGCCCCAGCATTTT. Protein product: CASSIWGWKSQPQHF. The whole variable domain, filled in from reference TRBV5-4 and TRBJ1-5, reads ETGVTQSPTHLIKTRGQQVTLRCSSQSGHNTVSWYQQALGQGPQFIFQYYREEENGRGNFPPRFSGLQFPNYSSELNVNALELDDSALYLCASSIWGWKSQPQHFGDGTRLSIL.

The J gene is TRBJ2-2, the V gene TRBV24-1; D is ambiguous. This CDR3 has 12 residues. V was shortened by 6 bases and J by 6 bases, with 7 bases between the two germline ends. In germline, CDR1 is KGHDR, CDR2 SFDVKD. The CDR3 region has the DNA TGTGCCACCAGTTATGGGTCCGGGGAGCTGTTTTTT. It yields the protein CATSYGSGELFF.

The J gene is TRBJ2-7, the V gene TRBV29-1; the D gene is possibly TRBD1 (5 bases). The CDR3 has 14 residues. Looked up from germline, CDR1 is SQVTM and CDR2 is ANQGSEA. Trimming shortened V by 7 bases and J by 1 base, and 17 bases separated the two germline ends. This CDR3 is CSAQASRPSYEQYF. The CDR3 nucleotides read TGCAGCGCACAGGCGTCTCGGCCGTCCTACGAGCAGTACTTC.

The rearrangement uses TRBV20-1 and TRBJ2-1; TRBD2 matches at 8 bases. The CDR3 is 14 residues long. Per the germline V gene, CDR1 is DFQATT and CDR2 is SNEGSKA (reference sequence). After removal of 3 bases from V and 6 bases from J, the junction contained 7 bases not matched to a gene. CDR3 coding DNA: TGCAGTGCTAGGGAACTAGCGGAGTTCAATGAGCAGTTCTTC. It codes for CSARELAEFNEQFF.

The V gene is TRBV6-4, the J gene TRBJ2-6, with TRBD1 matching 10 bases. J gave up 3 bases and V 7 bases, and 12 bases lay outside the gene matches. Per the germline V gene, CDR1 is MRHNA and CDR2 is SNTAGT. The CDR3 is 18 residues long. CDR3 protein: CASKPETGGFIGANVLTF. DNA of the CDR3: TGTGCCAGCAAACCAGAGACAGGGGGCTTCATTGGGGCCAACGTCCTGACTTTC.

This clonotype came up once. The V and J genes are TRBV7-9 and TRBJ1-6; TRBD1 aligns across 7 bases. Germline CDR1 and CDR2: SEHNR and FQNEAQ (reference sequence). The CDR3 covers 14 residues. The V and J ends lost 5 bases and 7 bases, in that order; junction bases with no gene match: 5. As DNA, the CDR3 is TGTGCCAGCAGCGCGGGACAGACGAATTCACCCCTCCACTTT. It specifies CASSAGQTNSPLHF.

This clonotype has a single count. V gene TRBV29-1 combines with J gene TRBJ1-2; D may be TRBD1 (6 bases). The germline V gene has CDR1 SQVTM and CDR2 ANQGSEA. The CDR3 length is 12 residues. V shed 3 bases and J shed 4 bases, with 9 bases lying between them. Here the CDR3 reads CSVEGASYGYTF. DNA for the CDR3: TGCAGCGTTGAGGGGGCCAGCTATGGCTACACCTTC.

The chain combines TRBV24-1 with TRBJ2-5, with a tentative D call TRBD2 (5 bases). Trimming stripped 0 bases from V and 2 bases from J, with 6 bases between. The CDR3 sequence is 14 residues long. From germline, CDR1 is KGHDR and CDR2 SFDVKD. The CDR3 nucleotides are TGTGCCACCAGTGATTTGGGGGAGCAAGAGACCCAGTACTTC. Its protein is CATSDLGEQETQYF.

This clonotype is a singleton in its sample. The chain carries TRBV20-1 and TRBJ2-7; 8 nucleotides align to TRBD2. This CDR3 is built from 14 residues. Germline CDR1 is DFQATT and CDR2 is SNEGSKA (reference sequence). V lost 8 bases to trimming and J lost 4 bases; unmatched junction nucleotides: 13. The CDR3, as DNA: TGCAGTCCCCTCCCCCAGCGGGAGAGATACGAGCAGTACTTC. This codes for CSPLPQRERYEQYF.